These T cell receptor beta chains were read from a single sample in a study of cytomegalovirus exposure and HLA in healthy donors. The repertoire was sequenced with immunoSEQ multiplex PCR; TCRdb's copy has only in-frame clones and lacks some. Of 110,000 or so clones listed, about 85% are singletons. Sample: PBMCs. The receptors originated from a young woman in good health and CMV-seronegative. Each CDR3 is given with its conserved first and last residue. Each record gives: CDR3 DNA, CDR3 protein, V gene, J gene, clone size, D gene. The D gene is left open where the match is weak. Part of the rows lack a size; the others show once, few, many or a class for expanded clones.

CDR3nt: TGCGCCAACCCGACAGATAACTCTGGAAACACCATATATTTT
CDR3aa: CANPTDNSGNTIYF
v_gene: TRBV10-1
j_gene: TRBJ1-3
abundance: .
d_gene: .

CDR3nt: TGTGCCAGCAGACAGACAGGCTCTGGAAACACCATATATTTT
CDR3aa: CASRQTGSGNTIYF
v_gene: TRBV13
j_gene: TRBJ1-3
abundance: .
d_gene: .

CDR3nt: TGTGCCAGCAGCGAAGGCGGCGAGCAGTACTTC
CDR3aa: CASSEGGEQYF
v_gene: TRBV9
j_gene: TRBJ2-7
abundance: .
d_gene: .

CDR3nt: TGTGCCAGCAGGGGAGAGCGGGGGGCGTACGAGCAGTACTTC
CDR3aa: CASRGERGAYEQYF
v_gene: TRBV28
j_gene: TRBJ2-7
abundance: once
d_gene: TRBD2

CDR3nt: TGCGCCAGCAGCCCGGGAATGGGGAAAGAGACCCAGTACTTC
CDR3aa: CASSPGMGKETQYF
v_gene: TRBV5-1
j_gene: TRBJ2-5
abundance: .
d_gene: .

CDR3nt: TGCAGCGTTGAAGACACAGGGTACGAGCAGTACTTC
CDR3aa: CSVEDTGYEQYF
v_gene: TRBV29-1
j_gene: TRBJ2-7
abundance: .
d_gene: .

CDR3nt: TGTGCCAGCAGCTCCACCAGGGGTCGCTACGAGCAGTACTTC
CDR3aa: CASSSTRGRYEQYF
v_gene: TRBV11-3
j_gene: TRBJ2-7
abundance: many
d_gene: .

CDR3nt: TGTGCCAGCAGTGAAGGGGACAGGCACTACAATGAGCAGTTCTTC
CDR3aa: CASSEGDRHYNEQFF
v_gene: TRBV6-1
j_gene: TRBJ2-1
abundance: .
d_gene: TRBD1

CDR3nt: TGTGCCAGCAGCCCGGGACAGTTGAACACTGAAGCTTTCTTT
CDR3aa: CASSPGQLNTEAFF
v_gene: TRBV28
j_gene: TRBJ1-1
abundance: .
d_gene: TRBD1

CDR3nt: TGTGCCAGCTCACCAAGTGAGGCCAGGGGTTGGACTGAAGCTTTCTTT
CDR3aa: CASSPSEARGWTEAFF
v_gene: TRBV18
j_gene: TRBJ1-1
abundance: .
d_gene: .

CDR3nt: TGTGCCAGCAGCTTAACACAGGGGGCGTACTATGGCTACACCTTC
CDR3aa: CASSLTQGAYYGYTF
v_gene: TRBV5-6
j_gene: TRBJ1-2
abundance: .
d_gene: TRBD1

CDR3nt: TGTGCCAGCAGCTACCTGTTATTGAACACTGAAGCTTTCTTT
CDR3aa: CASSYLLLNTEAFF
v_gene: TRBV6-1
j_gene: TRBJ1-1
abundance: .
d_gene: .

CDR3nt: TGTGCCAGCAGTGACGGGGGGCCCTTTAACTATGGCTACACCTTC
CDR3aa: CASSDGGPFNYGYTF
v_gene: TRBV2
j_gene: TRBJ1-2
abundance: .
d_gene: .

CDR3nt: TGTGCCAGCAGCCTCGGGTGGGGGACAGGGATCGATGAGCAGTTCTTC
CDR3aa: CASSLGWGTGIDEQFF
v_gene: TRBV13
j_gene: TRBJ2-1
abundance: .
d_gene: TRBD1